One and the same sample provided the 27 T cell receptor beta chains below, sequenced in a study of blood T cell repertoires in COVID-19. Produced via immunoSEQ multiplex PCR; TCRdb's table is partial and in-frame only. The data show 55,000 to 90,000 clones, approximately 86% seen once. Sequences were obtained from peripheral blood. The receptors were sampled from a woman aged 60-75 years with acute or convalescent COVID-19.

The chain carries TRBV29-1 and TRBJ2-7, with D hard to call. The germline V gene has CDR1 SQVTM and CDR2 ANQGSEA. This CDR3 is built from 12 residues. Between the trimmed V and J ends, which lost 7 bases and 2 bases, there was a span of 12 bases. CDR3 sequence reads: CSALGWAYEQYF. In DNA, the CDR3 is TGCAGCGCTCTCGGGTGGGCCTACGAGCAGTACTTC.

The V call is TRBV18, the J call TRBJ2-7, with unresolved D. There are 12 residues in the CDR3. Germline CDR1 reads KGHSH; CDR2 reads LQKENI. With 2 bases removed from V and 4 bases from J, the gap between germline ends came to 6 bases. CDR3 protein: CASSPGAYEQYF. In DNA, the CDR3 is TGTGCCAGCTCACCAGGAGCGTACGAGCAGTACTTC.

The genes are TRBV10-3 and TRBJ1-2; D is perhaps TRBD1 (5 bases). The CDR3 totals 13 residues. V lost 6 bases and J lost 0, with 8 bases in between. Per the germline V gene, CDR1 is ENHRY and CDR2 is SYGVKD. This chain's CDR3 is CAIRTVANYGYTF. In DNA, the CDR3 is TGTGCCATCAGGACAGTAGCTAACTATGGCTACACCTTC.

The chain combines TRBV12-3 or TRBV12-4 with TRBJ1-1; D uncertain. The ends were cut back, 7 bases at V and 3 bases at J, with 9 bases in the middle. This CDR3 has 12 residues. CDR3 sequence (DNA): TGTGCCAGCACCATAACATACACTGAAGCTTTCTTT. Translating gives CASTITYTEAFF.

The chain employs TRBV18 and TRBJ2-3, with 7 bases that match TRBD2. V gave up 2 bases and J gave up 0 bases; unmatched junction bases: 5. CDR3 length equals 16 residues. CDR1 and CDR2 (germline): KGHSH, LQKENI. The CDR3 DNA reads as TGTGCCAGCTCACCAATTGCGGGAGCTAGCACAGATACGCAGTATTTT. Translated, it gives CASSPIAGASTDTQYF.

The chain's CDR3 is CASSSIRGNEQFF. Written as DNA, the CDR3 is TGTGCCAGCAGCTCCATCCGGGGCAATGAGCAGTTCTTC. The chain links TRBV7-6 to TRBJ2-1, with D tentatively TRBD2 (5 bases). Germline loops: CDR1 SGHVS, CDR2 FNYEAQ. Trimming pared 4 bases from V and 6 bases from J, leaving 10 bases between. This CDR3 contains 13 residues.

The rearrangement joins TRBV5-1 to TRBJ2-1; TRBD2 is a possible D gene (5 bases). The germline V gene encodes CDR1 SGHRS and CDR2 YFSETQ. This CDR3 spans 15 amino acids. The germline V and J ends were trimmed by 0 bases and 6 bases, with 13 bases remaining between them. This CDR3 is CASSLGDGGPNEQFF. The CDR3 coding sequence is TGCGCCAGCAGCTTGGGAGACGGAGGTCCCAATGAGCAGTTCTTC.

V usage is TRBV5-6 and J usage is TRBJ2-7; 9 nucleotides align to TRBD2. This CDR3 has 13 residues. Germline V gene data show CDR1 as SGHDT and CDR2 as YYEEEE. V was clipped by 7 bases and J by 7 bases; unmatched bases: 9. CDR3 region: CASHSSGAGEQYF. The DNA for the CDR3 is TGTGCCAGCCATTCTAGCGGGGCTGGAGAGCAGTACTTC.

This clone has a single count. V gene TRBV7-7 combines with J gene TRBJ2-5; a possible D gene is TRBD2 (6 bases). This CDR3 has 15 amino acids. Trimming removed 5 bases from V and 5 bases from J, with 18 bases in between. CDR1 is SSHAT, CDR2 FNYEAQ, per germline (reference sequence). The CDR3 region has the DNA TGTGCCAGCAGCACCTCGGGGGAGCCCACCGAGACCCAGTACTTC. Amino acids: CASSTSGEPTETQYF.

This chain connects TRBV28 to TRBJ1-2; 7 positions match TRBD1. J was trimmed by 5 bases and V by 2 bases; bases with no gene match: 2. This CDR3 has 13 residues. Germline CDR1 is MDHEN and CDR2 is SYDVKM. This chain's CDR3 is CASSLGRGYGYTF. The DNA for the CDR3 is TGTGCCAGCAGTTTAGGCAGGGGGTATGGCTACACCTTC.

The chain uses TRBV5-1 and TRBJ2-3, with a tentative D call TRBD2 (6 bases). Germline V gene lookup returns CDR1 SGHRS and CDR2 YFSETQ. The CDR3 is made up of 17 amino acids. V was trimmed by 0 bases and J by 3 bases, leaving 17 bases between them. CDR3 amino acids: CASSLDVAVRYTDTQYF. In nucleotides, the CDR3 is TGCGCCAGCAGCTTGGATGTAGCGGTTCGTTATACAGATACGCAGTATTTT. Supplemented by reference TRBV5-1 and TRBJ2-3, the full variable domain reads KAGVTQTPRYLIKTRGQQVTLSCSPISGHRSVSWYQQTPGQGLQFLFEYFSETQRNKGNFPGRFSGRQFSNSRSEMNVSTLELGDSALYLCASSLDVAVRYTDTQYFGPGTRLTVL.

For the CDR3, the DNA is TGTGCCAGCAGCCAAGTCACCTACGGGACCTACGAGCAGTACTTC. It translates to CASSQVTYGTYEQYF. V usage is TRBV3-1 (or the pseudogene TRBV3-2) and J usage is TRBJ2-7; a possible D gene is TRBD2 (5 bases). Trimming removed 1 base at V and 2 bases at J, with 12 bases between. There are 15 residues in the CDR3. CDR1 LGHDT and CDR2 YNNKEL come from the germline V gene (reference sequence).

The chain uses TRBV2 and TRBJ1-6; the match to TRBD1 covers 8 bases. CDR3 length: 14 amino acids. Trimming cost V 10 bases and J 7 bases; bases outside gene matches: 9. Germline-derived CDR1 and CDR2 are SNHLY and FYNNEI. The CDR3 protein is CATHQQGGNSPLHF. CDR3 DNA: TGTGCCACACACCAACAGGGGGGGAATTCACCCCTCCACTTT.

The chain joins TRBV7-2 to TRBJ2-1, with TRBD2 matching over 11 bases. The V gene's germline CDR1 is SGHTA and CDR2 FQGNSA. The ends lost 2 bases at V and 11 bases at J; junction bases unmatched: 11. The length of the CDR3 is 16 residues. The DNA for the CDR3 is TGTGCCAGCAGCTTAACAGTAGCGGGGGGGCATGCCCAGCAGTTCTTC. Translating gives CASSLTVAGGHAQQFF.

The gene calls are TRBV2 and TRBJ1-4; D gene ambiguous. Trimming pared 5 bases from V and 0 bases from J, leaving 10 bases between. CDR3 size: 15 residues. Germline CDR1 and CDR2: SNHLY and FYNNEI. DNA of the CDR3: TGTGCCAGCAGTAAGCTCGGTGCAACTAATGAAAAACTGTTTTTT. This translates into CASSKLGATNEKLFF. Combining the CDR3 with reference TRBV2 and TRBJ1-4 gives the whole variable domain EPEVTQTPSHQVTQMGQEVILRCVPISNHLYFYWYRQILGQKVEFLVSFYNNEISEKSEIFDDQFSVERPDGSNFTLKIRSTKLEDSAMYFCASSKLGATNEKLFFGSGTQLSVL.

The rearrangement uses TRBV21-1 and TRBJ2-7; the DNA was not used to check the table's D call, TRBD2. TRBV21-1 is noted as a pseudogene. The CDR3 totals 17 residues. CDR3 protein: CASSSGRSGPRSYEQYF. The CDR3 nucleotides are TGTGCCAGCAGCAGCGGACGTAGCGGTCCTAGGTCCTACGAGCAGTACTTC.

The V call is TRBV7-2, the J call TRBJ2-7, with TRBD1 as a possible D gene (6 bases). The V and J ends lost 1 base and 7 bases respectively, with 14 bases between them. The CDR3 totals 14 residues. Looked up from germline, CDR1 is SGHTA and CDR2 is FQGNSA. The CDR3 DNA follows: TGTGCCAGCAGCTTAGGCAGGGGCCCGGGAGAGCAGTACTTC. The encoded protein is CASSLGRGPGEQYF.

The rearrangement uses TRBV6-5 and TRBJ1-3; possible D gene TRBD1, 5 bases. Trimming left V 8 bases short and J 2 bases short, with 13 bases between. Germline CDR1 and CDR2: MNHEY and SVGAGI. This CDR3 has 14 amino acids. CDR3 bases: TGTGCCAGCGAGGCGGGGCTCACTGGAAACACCATATATTTT. Translated: CASEAGLTGNTIYF.

This chain uses TRBV19 with TRBJ1-5, with 11 positions matching TRBD1. V trimming: 3 bases; J trimming: 4 bases; junction bases outside the gene matches: 5. The CDR3 extends over 16 amino acids. Germline CDR1 reads LNHDA; CDR2 reads SQIVND (reference sequence). CDR3 bases: TGTGCCAGTAGTATCCGGGACAGGGGGGAGAATCAGCCCCAGCATTTT. It specifies CASSIRDRGENQPQHF.

J is TRBJ1-6 and V is TRBV19; the D gene is possibly TRBD1 (5 bases). Trimming removed 4 bases from V and 4 bases from J, with 11 bases in between. Germline V gives CDR1 LNHDA, CDR2 SQIVND (reference sequence). CDR3 length equals 15 residues. CDR3 in amino acids: CASSTGVSYNSPLHF. CDR3 DNA: TGTGCCAGTAGTACGGGGGTCTCATATAATTCACCCCTCCACTTT.

V gene TRBV7-2 combines with J gene TRBJ1-5; D may be TRBD1 (5 bases). The V gene lost 4 bases and the J gene lost 6 bases, with 10 bases spanning the gap. CDR1 is SGHTA, CDR2 FQGNSA, per germline. The CDR3 is made up of 13 amino acids. The CDR3 nucleotides are TGTGCCAGCAGCTCGGGGGGTCCTCAGCCCCAGCATTTT. Protein sequence: CASSSGGPQPQHF.

The chain uses TRBV27 and TRBJ1-5, with 7 positions matching TRBD1. Trimming took 3 bases from V and 7 from J; bases not matched to a gene: 9. Looked up from germline, CDR1 is MNHEY and CDR2 is SMNVEV (reference sequence). This CDR3 spans 15 amino acids. For the CDR3, the DNA is TGTGCCAGCAGTTTGTTGGTAGGGGGCGGGCAGCCCCAGCATTTT. It specifies CASSLLVGGGQPQHF.

The chain has TRBV7-2 and TRBJ2-3; weak D call: TRBD2 (5 bases). Trimming pared 3 bases from V and 2 bases from J, leaving 6 bases between. The V gene's germline CDR1 is SGHTA and CDR2 FQGNSA. The CDR3 runs 13 residues. The CDR3 sequence: CASSLTTTDTQYF. The CDR3 DNA reads as TGTGCCAGCAGCTTGACTACCACAGATACGCAGTATTTT. The whole variable domain, filled in from reference TRBV7-2 and TRBJ2-3, reads GAGVSQSPSNKVTEKGKDVELRCDPISGHTALYWYRQSLGQGLEFLIYFQGNSAPDKSGLPSDRFSAERTGGSVSTLTIQRTQQEDSAVYLCASSLTTTDTQYFGPGTRLTVL.

This sequence joins TRBV19 and TRBJ2-3, with 9 bases that match TRBD2. This CDR3 is built from 16 residues. From germline, CDR1 is LNHDA and CDR2 SQIVND (reference sequence). Unmatched junction bases numbered 7, after V lost 2 bases and J lost 4 bases. CDR3 sequence reads: CASSINAGGPADTQYF. The CDR3 bases are TGTGCCAGTAGTATAAACGCGGGGGGGCCAGCAGATACGCAGTATTTT.

This clone was recorded once. This chain connects TRBV11-2 to TRBJ2-3; D perhaps matches TRBD1 (6 bases). Trimming pared 7 bases from V and 1 base from J, leaving 18 bases between. CDR3 length equals 16 residues. Germline loops: CDR1 SGHAT, CDR2 FQNNGV. CDR3 in DNA: TGTGCCAGCACTGGCGGATCAGGGGTTCGCACAGATACGCAGTATTTT. Translating gives CASTGGSGVRTDTQYF.

The chain uses TRBV6-5 and TRBJ2-7, with a tentative D call TRBD1 (6 bases). With 7 bases removed from V and 4 bases from J, the gap between germline ends came to 17 bases. The CDR3 spans 14 residues. Germline loops: CDR1 MNHEY, CDR2 SVGAGI. DNA for the CDR3: TGTGCCAGCATCACAGGGTCCCCCAGATACGAGCAGTACTTC. Protein: CASITGSPRYEQYF.

The rearrangement uses TRBV7-8 and TRBJ1-1; 8 positions match TRBD1. The CDR3 has 14 residues. CDR1 and CDR2 (germline): SGHVS, FQNEAQ. The V and J ends lost 5 bases and 6 bases, in that order; junction bases with no gene match: 8. Here the CDR3 reads CASSQGQGIAEAFF. The CDR3 region has the DNA TGTGCCAGCAGCCAAGGACAGGGAATCGCTGAAGCTTTCTTT.